This entry concerns a single T cell receptor beta chain. Cohort placement rested on clinical history that participants reported themselves. This record comes from a study of blood T cell repertoires in COVID-19. The protocol was immunoSEQ multiplex PCR, while the TCRdb copy is restricted to in-frame clones and leaves out a portion. The sample includes about 190,000 clones, 85% to 90% of them seen just once. V lost 2 bases and J lost 0, with 13 bases in between. The CDR3 is 16 residues long. Germline V gives CDR1 MNHEY, CDR2 SVGEGT. Material for sequencing was PBMCs or T cells enriched from blood (not recorded which). The clonotype originates from a woman aged 40 to 50 in a cohort exposed to, infected with or recovered from COVID-19 (not recorded which). The rearrangement links TRBV6-2 or TRBV6-3 to TRBJ1-1; D remains unclear. CDR3 sequence (DNA): TGTGCCAGCAGTTACCTGATAACAGTACTGAACACTGAAGCTTTCTTT. It is translated as CASSYLITVLNTEAFF.